This TCR beta chain appears in the sequencing data of a study of human T cells and chemical hapten exposure. Study findings and constraints: Compared to controls, expanded TCRs made significantly more large clusters of similar CDR3s. Sensitizing to DPC left TCRs with a frequency above 1 in 1000 unaltered.

The library tagged each cDNA molecule with unique molecular identifiers. TCRdb independently ran MiXCR on the RACE reads; one entry per CDR3 protein. Of roughly 200,000 distinct CDR3 sequences listed, about 22% are singletons. Noted time point: patch test 1, 2 weeks after DPC sensitization. The treatment denotes: therapeutic diphenylcyclopropenone sensitization with weekly scalp DPC. Venepuncture was done earlier than the placement of each patch test. The CDR3 length is 15 residues. Germline CDR1 and CDR2: MNHNS and SASEGT. The V end was cut by 5 bases, the J end by 5 bases, with 16 bases between. Remarks on this clonotype: Its antigen is undetermined.

The chain has TRBV6-1 and TRBJ2-1; the D is unclear. Sequenced here: whole blood, sampled in connection with sensitization to the hapten diphenylcyclopropenone (DPC). The source of this sequence is a woman in her 50s with alopecia areata. Some clones in this sample may be carry-over from other donors' samples. CDR3 loop: CASSWDLGLNNEQFF. The CDR3 DNA sequence: TGTGCCAGCAGTTGGGATCTAGGCCTAAACAATGAGCAGTTCTTC.